The source of this T cell receptor (beta chain) is a study of blood T cell repertoires in COVID-19. Across the whole study: There were acute and convalescent COVID-19 samples, and they came from the United States, Italy and Spain.

Repertoires were generated with immunoSEQ multiplex PCR, while TCRdb's copy carries only in-frame clones and drops some. The table shows about 670,000 clones, with approximately 90% occurring only once. Looked up from germline, CDR1 is MGHRA and CDR2 is YSYEKL. The CDR3 runs 16 residues. Unmatched junction bases numbered 5, after V lost 5 bases and J lost 2 bases. This clone was seen once. Sequences were obtained from peripheral blood. The genes are TRBV4-1 and TRBJ2-5, with 13 bases that match TRBD2. This receptor was obtained from a woman younger than 30 with acute or convalescent COVID-19. CDR3 coding DNA: TGCGCCAGCAGCTCGGGACTAGCGGGACCTCAAGAGACCCAGTACTTC. Translating gives CASSSGLAGPQETQYF.